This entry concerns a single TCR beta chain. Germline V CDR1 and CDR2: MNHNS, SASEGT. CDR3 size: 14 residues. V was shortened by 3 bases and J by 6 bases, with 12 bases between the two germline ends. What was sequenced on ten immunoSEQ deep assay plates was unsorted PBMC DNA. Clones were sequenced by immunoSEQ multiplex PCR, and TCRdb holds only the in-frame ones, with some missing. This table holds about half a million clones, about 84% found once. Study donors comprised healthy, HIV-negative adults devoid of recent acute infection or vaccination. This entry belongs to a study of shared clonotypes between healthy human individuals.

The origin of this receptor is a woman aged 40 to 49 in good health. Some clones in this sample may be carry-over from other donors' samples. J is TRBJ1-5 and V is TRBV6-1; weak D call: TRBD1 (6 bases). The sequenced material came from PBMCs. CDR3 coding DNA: TGTGCCAGCAGTGATACAGGGACGAGTCAGCCCCAGCATTTT. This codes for CASSDTGTSQPQHF.